This T cell receptor (beta chain) comes out of a study of cytomegalovirus exposure and HLA in healthy donors. It was with 60 Vbeta and 13 Jbeta primers that the PCR ran. TCRdb keeps only in-frame clones here, not all; method: immunoSEQ multiplex PCR. The repertoire shows about 140,000 clones; the top ten hold 0.75% to 1%. The V and J ends lost 10 bases and 2 bases, in that order; junction bases with no gene match: 4. The CDR3 is 13 residues long. Per germline, CDR1 LNHDA and CDR2 SQIVND (reference sequence). This TCR came from a male donor in good health and CMV-seronegative. This chain uses TRBV19 with TRBJ2-7, with 11 bases aligning to TRBD2. Sequenced input: PBMCs. CDR3 in amino acids: CATRLAGTYEQYF. The CDR3 DNA follows: TGTGCCACCCGACTAGCGGGGACCTACGAGCAGTACTTC.